These T cell receptor beta chains were read from a single sample in a study of STAT5B mutations in CD4+ large granular lymphocyte leukemia. Clones were sequenced by immunoSEQ multiplex PCR, and TCRdb holds only the in-frame ones, with some missing. The sample comprises tens of thousands of clones, roughly 74% of which are singletons, and 0.29% rests with the top ten. The sequenced sample consisted of CD4+ T cells from blood buffy coats. These receptors all stem from a human donor in good health. Both conserved end residues are part of each CDR3. A D gene is named only where the DNA matches it firmly. A row's size may be missing; if present it is once, few, many or a size class.

>TRBV19|.|.|TRBJ2-7
TGTGCCAGTAGTATTTATCCAGGGGAGTACGAGCAGTACTTC
CASSIYPGEYEQYF
>TRBV13|TRBD2|.|TRBJ2-3
TGTGCCAGCAGCTTGTTACTAGCGGGAAGCACAGATACGCAGTATTTT
CASSLLLAGSTDTQYF
>TRBV2|TRBD1|.|TRBJ1-2
TGTGCCAGCAGTCAGGGGGGAGACTATGGCTACACCTTC
CASSQGGDYGYTF
>TRBV6-1|.|once|TRBJ2-3
TGTGCCAGCAGCTACCCAGGGGCAGATACGCAGTATTTT
CASSYPGADTQYF
>TRBV6-6|TRBD1|.|TRBJ2-7
TGTGCCAGCAGTCGCCCCGGGACAGGGGTCTACGAGCAGTACTTC
CASSRPGTGVYEQYF
>TRBV2|.|.|TRBJ1-1
TGTGCCAGCAGGGGGTCTCCCATGGGGGAAGCTTTCTTT
CASRGSPMGEAFF
>TRBV10-3|.|.|TRBJ2-7
TGTGCCATCGAAGGGGGTGGGACCCCCTACGAGCAGTACTTC
CAIEGGGTPYEQYF
>TRBV14|.|.|TRBJ2-1
TGTGCCAGCAGCCAAGATCGTTGGCGCAATGAGCAGTTCTTC
CASSQDRWRNEQFF
>TRBV7-2|.|few|TRBJ1-5
TGTGCCAGCAGCTTTGAGGGTCGCCTCGGGCCCCAGCATTTT
CASSFEGRLGPQHF
>TRBV5-4|.|few|TRBJ1-2
TGTGCCAGCAGCGACAGCTCCTATGGCTACACCTTC
CASSDSSYGYTF
>TRBV7-6|TRBD1|.|TRBJ2-2
TGTGCCAGCAGCCGCCAGGGGGCCATCGGGGAGCTGTTTTTT
CASSRQGAIGELFF
>TRBV9|TRBD2|.|TRBJ2-1
TGTGCCAGCAGCGTAGATCTTCAGGCGGGGGGGCGCGGTGAGCAGTTCTTC
CASSVDLQAGGRGEQFF
>TRBV11-3|TRBD1|.|TRBJ1-2
TGTGCCAGCAGCGTGGACAGGGGGCTCCGGGGCTACACCTTC
CASSVDRGLRGYTF
>TRBV11-2|.|.|TRBJ2-3
TGTGCCAGCAGCTTAGGGACAGTACTTCAGGCAGATACGCAGTATTTT
CASSLGTVLQADTQYF
>TRBV30|.|.|TRBJ2-1
TGTGCCTGGAGTGGCACAAGAGGGAGCTCCTACAATGAGCAGTTCTTC
CAWSGTRGSSYNEQFF
>TRBV28|.|.|TRBJ2-2
TGTGCCAGCAGTCGCTCGGAGAACACCGGGGAGCTGTTTTTT
CASSRSENTGELFF
>TRBV5-6|.|few|TRBJ2-3
TGTGCCAGCAGCTGGGGGGGCCGGAGCACAGATACGCAGTATTTT
CASSWGGRSTDTQYF
>TRBV10-3|TRBD2|.|TRBJ2-5
TGTGCCATCAGTGAGGGAGTAGCGGGGGGTCCGGAGACCCAGTACTTC
CAISEGVAGGPETQYF
>TRBV6-1|.|once|TRBJ1-5
TGTGCCAGCAGTATCCAGGCGCCGGATCAAGGGGCCCAGCATTTT
CASSIQAPDQGAQHF
>TRBV10-3|.|.|TRBJ2-1
TGTGCCATCGTCCAACGGGCGGCCCCCTCCTACAATGAGCAGTTCTTC
CAIVQRAAPSYNEQFF
>TRBV30|TRBD1|.|TRBJ1-6
TGTGCCTGGAGTGTCGGGGACAGGGATAATTCACCCCTCCACTTT
CAWSVGDRDNSPLHF
>TRBV28|TRBD1|.|TRBJ1-2
TGTGCCAGCAGTTTCCAGGGGGTTTGGAATGGCTACACCTTC
CASSFQGVWNGYTF
>TRBV29-1|TRBD2|.|TRBJ2-7
TGCAGCGTTGGCGGCGGGAGCAGGTTCGACGAGCAGTACTTC
CSVGGGSRFDEQYF
>TRBV5-4|.|.|TRBJ1-2
TGTGCCAGCAGCCTGGCAAAATTGGGGGGCGCGGGTAACTATGGCTACACCTTC
CASSLAKLGGAGNYGYTF
>TRBV19|.|.|TRBJ1-6
TGTGCCAGTAGTAAAGAGGAGGCTTCACCCCTCCACTTT
CASSKEEASPLHF
>TRBV30|TRBD2|.|TRBJ2-7
TGTGCCTGGAATCAGCGGGGCTACGAGCAGTACTTC
CAWNQRGYEQYF
>TRBV5-1|TRBD2|.|TRBJ2-7
TGCGCCAGCAGCTTGTATGCGGGAGGTGGGGGCGAGCAGTACTTC
CASSLYAGGGGEQYF
>TRBV5-4|.|.|TRBJ1-2
TGTGCCAGCAGCTTGGAGACTTCTGGGCGCTACACCTTC
CASSLETSGRYTF
>TRBV29-1|.|.|TRBJ1-5
TGCAGCGCCGGGGCGGGCAGAAATCAGCCCCAGCATTTT
CSAGAGRNQPQHF
>TRBV19|.|.|TRBJ1-1
TGTGCCAGTAGTATACGCATCGGTGGCAGGGTACCCACTGAAGCTTTCTTT
CASSIRIGGRVPTEAFF
>TRBV29-1|TRBD1|.|TRBJ1-4
TGCAGCGTCGGCCTGGACAGGGGTAATGAAAAACTGTTTTTT
CSVGLDRGNEKLFF
>TRBV19|.|.|TRBJ1-6
TGTGCCAGTAGTATTAGTTCGATAGTCAATTCACCCCTCCACTTT
CASSISSIVNSPLHF
>TRBV5-1|.|few|TRBJ1-6
TGCGCCAGCAGCTTTAGCGCCGATAATTCACCCCTCCACTTT
CASSFSADNSPLHF
>TRBV5-6|.|.|TRBJ1-2
TGTGCCAGCAGCTTGGCGGACAGAGGATTCTATGGCTACACCTTC
CASSLADRGFYGYTF
>TRBV29-1|.|.|TRBJ1-2
TGCAGCGTTAGCGGGAGCCTTCTCTATGGCTACACCTTC
CSVSGSLLYGYTF
>TRBV30|.|.|TRBJ1-3
TGTGCCTGGAATCTGGGATCGGCATATATTTTT
CAWNLGSAYIF
>TRBV6-5|TRBD2|.|TRBJ2-5
TGTGCCAGCAGACTGAGCGGGAGGGGCCAAGAGACCCAGTACTTC
CASRLSGRGQETQYF
>TRBV19|.|.|TRBJ1-1
TGTGCCAGTAGTATCGGGCGGCTCACTGAAGCTTTCTTT
CASSIGRLTEAFF
>TRBV5-6|TRBD1|once|TRBJ2-1
TGTGCCAGCAGCTTGACAGGGGGCAATGAGCAGTTCTTC
CASSLTGGNEQFF
>TRBV11-3|.|.|TRBJ2-3
TGTGCCAGCAGCTTTTACGGAACCGCTAGCACAGATACGCAGTATTTT
CASSFYGTASTDTQYF
>TRBV30|TRBD1|once|TRBJ1-4
TGTGCCTGGAGATCGTCGGACAGGAGAAATGAAAAACTGTTTTTT
CAWRSSDRRNEKLFF
>TRBV10-3|.|.|TRBJ2-7
TGTGCCATCAGTGCAGGGAGCGAGCAGTACTTC
CAISAGSEQYF
>TRBV29-1|.|.|TRBJ1-2
TGCAGCGTTGCTATCGGAGCTAACTATGGCTACACCTTC
CSVAIGANYGYTF
>TRBV7-2|.|.|TRBJ1-4
TGTGCCAGCAGCAAGACCTGGGTCCGTCGGGAAAAACTGTTTTTT
CASSKTWVRREKLFF
>TRBV7-9|.|.|TRBJ2-3
TGTGCCAGCAGCCCGACCGGTGCGGGACTGACAGATACGCAGTATTTT
CASSPTGAGLTDTQYF
>TRBV5-1|TRBD1|.|TRBJ1-4
TGCGCCAGCAGCTTGGGGAGGACAGGATCCCGGCAACTAATGCGAGATGAAAAACTGTTTTTT
CASSLGRTGSRQLMRDEKLFF
>TRBV21-1|.|.|TRBJ2-7
TGTGCCAGCAGCCAGATCTACGAGCAGTACTTC
CASSQIYEQYF
>TRBV18|TRBD2|.|TRBJ2-3
TGTGCCAGCTCACCACTTCCTAGCGGGGTTTCAGATACGCAGTATTTT
CASSPLPSGVSDTQYF
>TRBV14|.|.|TRBJ1-2
TGTGCCAGCAGCCAAGATGTAGAAGGGAGCATGGGCTACACCTTC
CASSQDVEGSMGYTF
>TRBV11-1|.|.|TRBJ2-1
TGTGCCAGCACCCCTAGCTCCACCTACAATGAGCAGTTCTTC
CASTPSSTYNEQFF
>TRBV28|.|.|TRBJ1-2
TGTGCCAGCAGGAGCCCCCAGTTTCTGGCGGTCTATGGCTACACCTTC
CASRSPQFLAVYGYTF
>TRBV6-6|TRBD1|.|TRBJ1-5
TGTGCCAGCAGTCTCCGGGACAGGGTAGGTCAGCCCCAGCATTTT
CASSLRDRVGQPQHF
>TRBV2|TRBD1|.|TRBJ2-2
TGTGCCAGCAGTGATCCGGGACAGCGCACCGGGGAGCTGTTTTTT
CASSDPGQRTGELFF
>TRBV29-1|TRBD1|.|TRBJ1-2
TGCAGCGTCGCAGCTCGACCAGGACAGGGGAAGGGCTATGGCTACACCTTC
CSVAARPGQGKGYGYTF
>TRBV5-1|.|.|TRBJ2-3
TGCGCCAGCAGCCCGCCCCCTAACATAGATACGCAGTATTTT
CASSPPPNIDTQYF
>TRBV18|TRBD2|.|TRBJ2-7
TGTGCCAGCTCACTACCGGGACTAGCGGGAGCCGAGCAGTACTTC
CASSLPGLAGAEQYF
>TRBV11-2|TRBD1|once|TRBJ2-3
TGTGCCAGCAGCTCTAGGACAGGGGGAGCAGATACGCAGTATTTT
CASSSRTGGADTQYF
>TRBV15|TRBD2|.|TRBJ2-3
TGTGCCACCAGCACCTCCGGGACTAGTGGGGATACGCAGTATTTT
CATSTSGTSGDTQYF
>TRBV6-5|.|.|TRBJ2-5
TGTGCCGGATTATCAGTGAGAAGGGAGACCCAGTACTTC
CAGLSVRRETQYF
>TRBV19|.|few|TRBJ2-3
TGTGCCAGTAGTATCCTAGTTGAATCAGATACGCAGTATTTT
CASSILVESDTQYF